This T cell receptor beta chain was observed in a study of shared clonotypes between healthy human individuals. General observations from the study: Of the naive CD4 clonotypes, about 5% were shared across four donors.

V lost 5 bases, J lost 3 bases, and 7 bases stayed unmatched. CDR1 SGHTA and CDR2 FQGNSA come from the germline V gene. The CDR3 contains 15 residues. Details on this clone: Its antigen is currently unknown.

The test was conducted at deep level. Genomic DNA from each subset was divided evenly over several immunoSEQ plates. Only in-frame clones appear in the TCRdb table, and some are missing; sequencing was by immunoSEQ multiplex PCR. The data hold around 980,000 clones, with 70% to 80% observed a single time. The clonotype originates from a man younger than 35 in good health. Some clones in this sample may be carry-over from other donors' samples. The specimen sequenced was memory CD4+ T cells from PBMCs. Subset defined: CD45RA-negative fraction. The chain uses TRBV7-2 and TRBJ2-7; 10 nucleotides align to TRBD2. The CDR3 reads CASSKNSGGSYEQYF. DNA for the CDR3: TGTGCCAGCAGCAAGAATAGCGGGGGGAGCTACGAGCAGTACTTC.